Listed here are 30 T cell receptor beta chains from one sample, sequenced in a study of shared clonotypes between healthy human individuals. Clones were read by immunoSEQ multiplex PCR, and TCRdb kept only the in-frame ones, dropping some. This table holds about 2.4 million clones, 93% found once. Sequenced sample: naive CD4+ T cells from PBMCs. Subset of the sample: CD45RA+ positively selected. These receptors originate from a man between 18 and 29 years old in good health. Some clones in this sample may be carry-over from other donors' samples.

A word on this clone: Distinct nucleotide sequences in the sample also encode this CDR3. J is TRBJ2-3 and V is TRBV9, with D possibly called TRBD1 or TRBD2 (5 bases each). From germline, CDR1 is SGDLS and CDR2 YYNGEE. The CDR3 sequence is 13 residues long. The V end was cut by 2 bases, the J end by 4 bases, with 8 bases between. The CDR3 spells CASSVGPSDTQYF. The CDR3 region has the DNA TGTGCCAGCAGCGTGGGACCTTCAGATACGCAGTATTTT.

V gene TRBV5-1 combines with J gene TRBJ1-1, with TRBD1 as a possible D gene (5 bases). Germline V gene data show CDR1 as SGHRS and CDR2 as YFSETQ. V lost 2 bases, J lost 0 bases, and 8 bases lay in between. This CDR3 has 14 amino acids. The CDR3 sequence is CASSFREMNTEAFF. The CDR3 DNA follows: TGCGCCAGCAGCTTCAGGGAGATGAACACTGAAGCTTTCTTT.

This rearrangement joins TRBV28 to TRBJ2-7, with 13 bases that match TRBD2. The CDR3 covers 15 residues. Germline trimming cut 3 bases from V and 5 bases from J; bases unmatched to any gene: 4. In germline, CDR1 is MDHEN, CDR2 SYDVKM. As DNA, the CDR3 is TGTGCCAGCAGTTTTCCGACTAGCGGGAGGAACGAGCAGTACTTC. Its protein product is CASSFPTSGRNEQYF.

The chain combines TRBV7-8 with TRBJ1-1; D not certain. Germline CDR1 is SGHVS and CDR2 is FQNEAQ. The CDR3 totals 15 residues. V was cut by 5 bases and J by 7 bases, with 20 bases left in between. The CDR3 coding sequence is TGTGCCAGCAGCCCCAACCGGGCCGGGAGAGGTGAAGCTTTCTTT. Amino acids: CASSPNRAGRGEAFF.

The rearrangement links TRBV7-3 to TRBJ2-2; 8 bases are shared with TRBD1. Germline V gives CDR1 SGHTA, CDR2 FQGTGA. The CDR3 spans 16 residues. V lost 5 bases to trimming and J lost 4 bases; unmatched junction nucleotides: 9. The CDR3 here is CASSPYGQGATGELFF. CDR3 DNA sequence: TGTGCCAGCAGCCCATATGGACAGGGAGCCACCGGGGAGCTGTTTTTT.

Details on this clone: The same CDR3 arises from other DNA sequences in this sample as well. The gene calls are TRBV7-2 and TRBJ2-1, with D perhaps matching TRBD2 (5 bases). V dropped 0 bases and J dropped 7 bases, with 7 bases sitting between them. CDR1 SGHTA and CDR2 FQGNSA come from the germline V gene. The CDR3 contains 13 residues. This chain's CDR3 is CASSLARENEQFF. Written as DNA, the CDR3 is TGTGCCAGCAGCTTAGCGAGGGAGAATGAGCAGTTCTTC.

The J gene is TRBJ1-3, the V gene TRBV4-2, with D unclear. Germline values: CDR1 LGHNA, CDR2 YNFKEQ. The V end was cut by 3 bases, the J end by 9 bases, with 12 bases between. The CDR3 sequence is 13 residues long. The DNA for the CDR3 is TGTGCCAGCAGCCATAGTAATTTGGCCACCATATATTTT. Translating it yields CASSHSNLATIYF.

V and J are TRBV7-6 and TRBJ1-1; D is undetermined. The CDR3 is 13 residues long. Germline V lookup: CDR1 SGHVS, CDR2 FNYEAQ. Trimming took off 5 bases at V and 0 bases at J, with 7 bases between the two ends. CDR3: CASSDPLNTEAFF. Here the CDR3 DNA reads TGTGCCAGCAGCGACCCATTGAACACTGAAGCTTTCTTT.

V and J are TRBV28 and TRBJ2-2; D gene unclear. CDR3 length equals 15 residues. Trimming removed 5 bases at V and 1 base at J, with 11 bases between. CDR1 and CDR2 (germline): MDHEN, SYDVKM. The CDR3 sequence: CASSPQHRNTGELFF. The CDR3 coding sequence is TGTGCCAGCAGTCCCCAACACCGGAACACCGGGGAGCTGTTTTTT.

The chain combines TRBV30 with TRBJ1-5; maybe TRBD1 (5 bases). The ends were cut back, 3 bases at V and 3 bases at J, with 12 bases in the middle. This CDR3 region has 14 residues. Per the germline V gene, CDR1 is GTSNPN and CDR2 is SVGIG (reference sequence). DNA for the CDR3: TGTGCCTGGAGGGGGGGTCAGGTCAATCAGCCCCAGCATTTT. It is translated as CAWRGGQVNQPQHF.

The chain couples TRBV28 to TRBJ1-4; tentative D call: TRBD1 (5 bases). V lost 11 bases to trimming and J lost 8 bases, with 15 bases between them. This CDR3 has 12 amino acids. Germline values: CDR1 MDHEN, CDR2 SYDVKM. This CDR3 reads CASGRRREKLFF. CDR3 sequence (DNA): TGTGCCTCAGGGCGGCGGCGCGAAAAACTGTTTTTT.

The gene calls are TRBV27 and TRBJ1-1; D unresolved. The CDR3 is 13 residues long. CDR1 is MNHEY, CDR2 SMNVEV, per germline (reference sequence). Trimming took off 3 bases at V and 1 base at J, with 6 bases between the two ends. CDR3 amino acids: CASSLTPNTEAFF. CDR3 nucleotides: TGTGCCAGCAGTTTGACACCGAACACTGAAGCTTTCTTT.

Details on this clone: An end of the junction differs from the germline gene, which may be a read error. The chain carries TRBV6-5 and TRBJ2-5; 7 nucleotides line up with TRBD1. The CDR3 runs 15 residues. Per the germline V gene, CDR1 is MNHEY and CDR2 is SVGAGI. CDR3 nucleotide sequence: TGTGCCAGCAGCCAAGACAGGGCTCGGCAAGGGACCCAGTACTTC. It codes for CASSQDRARQGTQYF.

The rearrangement links TRBV6-4 to TRBJ1-2, with D possibly being TRBD1 (5 bases). V lost 8 bases and J lost 5, with 15 bases in between. This CDR3 contains 13 residues. In germline, CDR1 is MRHNA, CDR2 SNTAGT. DNA of the CDR3: TGTGCCAGCCCGGTGGGGGGAGGGTATGGCTACACCTTC. It codes for CASPVGGGYGYTF.

This clone was observed once. The chain couples TRBV29-1 to TRBJ2-1; 12 nucleotides line up with TRBD1. The CDR3 contains 14 residues. After removal of 7 bases from V and 8 bases from J, the junction contained 9 bases not matched to a gene. Germline assignment: CDR1 SQVTM and CDR2 ANQGSEA. In DNA form, the CDR3 reads TGCAGCGCCACGGGACAGGGGGCCATGGATGAGCAGTTCTTC. Its translation: CSATGQGAMDEQFF.

The chain links TRBV4-1 to TRBJ2-1; D is unclear. CDR3 length equals 15 residues. Germline assignment: CDR1 MGHRA and CDR2 YSYEKL. V dropped 6 bases and J dropped 3 bases, with 15 bases sitting between them. CDR3 sequence reads: CASRGIYEVYNEQFF. For the CDR3, the DNA is TGCGCCAGCAGGGGGATCTATGAGGTCTACAATGAGCAGTTCTTC.

The chain employs TRBV28 and TRBJ2-1; D remains unclear. Germline V CDR1 and CDR2: MDHEN, SYDVKM. The CDR3 covers 11 residues. V lost 7 bases to trimming and J lost 10 bases, with 11 bases between them. The CDR3 sequence is CASTQKGEQFF. The CDR3 DNA reads as TGTGCCAGCACCCAAAAAGGCGAGCAGTTCTTC.

This clone was counted a single time. This sample includes further DNA sequences coding for the same CDR3. The rearrangement joins TRBV18 to TRBJ2-7; possible D gene TRBD2, 6 bases. CDR3 length equals 11 residues. Germline V gene sequence: CDR1 KGHSH, CDR2 LQKENI. V shed 6 bases and J shed 3 bases, with 6 bases lying between them. CDR3: CASSRGYEQYF. CDR3 bases: TGTGCCAGCTCGCGGGGCTACGAGCAGTACTTC.

V usage is TRBV9 and J usage is TRBJ2-3, with TRBD1 identical over 10 bases. CDR3 length: 15 residues. The ends lost 0 bases at V and 8 bases at J; junction bases unmatched: 6. The V gene's germline CDR1 is SGDLS and CDR2 YYNGEE. This CDR3 reads CASSVGGQGVGTQYF. CDR3 in DNA: TGTGCCAGCAGCGTAGGAGGACAGGGGGTCGGTACGCAGTATTTT.

V gene TRBV7-2 combines with J gene TRBJ2-1; 12 nucleotides line up with TRBD2. V was clipped by 5 bases and J by 8 bases; unmatched bases: 7. The germline gives CDR1 SGHTA, CDR2 FQGNSA. The CDR3 totals 15 residues. The CDR3: CASSPGTSGRDEQFF. The DNA for the CDR3 is TGTGCCAGCAGCCCCGGGACTAGCGGGCGGGATGAGCAGTTCTTC.

The gene calls are TRBV29-1 and TRBJ2-3; D perhaps matches TRBD2 (7 bases). The CDR3 totals 13 residues. Germline CDR1 and CDR2: SQVTM and ANQGSEA. V gave up 7 bases and J gave up 8 bases, with 19 bases separating them. CDR3 DNA: TGCAGCGCCTCGGGGGGAGGGGGAGGTACGCAGTATTTT. It encodes CSASGGGGGTQYF.

This clone occurred once. J is TRBJ1-4 and V is TRBV5-1; 8 nucleotides match TRBD1. Trimming removed 4 bases from V and 7 bases from J; junction bases left unmatched: 6. The germline V gene encodes CDR1 SGHRS and CDR2 YFSETQ. The CDR3 has 14 amino acids. CDR3 protein: CASSRTGSGEKLFF. The CDR3 coding sequence is TGCGCCAGCAGCAGGACAGGGTCAGGTGAAAAACTGTTTTTT.

The chain recombines TRBV25-1 with TRBJ2-1; D possibly corresponds to TRBD2 (5 bases). The CDR3 loop spans 13 amino acids. From germline, CDR1 is MGHDK and CDR2 SYGVNS. Trimming shortened V by 8 bases and J by 6 bases, and 14 bases separated the two germline ends. CDR3 DNA sequence: TGTGCCAGCCAACTAATGGGGAGCAATGAGCAGTTCTTC. Residues: CASQLMGSNEQFF.

This clone was picked up one time. The chain is built from TRBV27 and TRBJ1-5; D not resolved. This CDR3 has 20 residues. V was shortened by 6 bases and J by 2 bases, with 29 bases between the two germline ends. Germline V gene data show CDR1 as MNHEY and CDR2 as SMNVEV (reference sequence). CDR3 residues: CASRDVYNSRYGWGNQPQHF. The DNA of the CDR3 is TGTGCCAGCAGGGACGTATATAACTCCCGTTACGGCTGGGGCAATCAGCCCCAGCATTTT.

The rearrangement joins TRBV30 to TRBJ1-3; D may be TRBD1 (6 bases). The CDR3 has 14 amino acids. In germline, CDR1 is GTSNPN, CDR2 SVGIG (reference sequence). The V and J ends lost 5 bases and 4 bases respectively, with 15 bases between them. Here the CDR3 reads CAWAYGTTGNTIYF. CDR3 coding DNA: TGTGCCTGGGCCTACGGGACAACGGGAAACACCATATATTTT. Variable domain in full (rest from reference TRBV30 and TRBJ1-3): SQTIHQWPATLVQPVGSPLSLECTVEGTSNPNLYWYRQAAGRGLQLLFYSVGIGQISSEVPQNLSASRPQDRQFILSSKKLLLSDSGFYLCAWAYGTTGNTIYFGEGSWLTVV.

V is TRBV12-2 and J is TRBJ2-2; the D call TRBD1 from the table was never checked on the DNA. TRBV12-2 is a recognized pseudogene. CDR3 length: 17 residues. The CDR3 is CASRSQIGTGYTGELFF. The CDR3 DNA sequence: TGTGCAAGTCGTTCACAGATCGGGACAGGGTACACCGGGGAGCTGTTTTTT.

This clone has just one count. This chain links TRBV25-1 with TRBJ2-7; 8 nucleotides line up with TRBD2. This CDR3 has 14 residues. CDR1 MGHDK and CDR2 SYGVNS come from the germline V gene. With 0 bases clipped from V and 4 bases from J, the junction kept 2 bases outside the gene matches. The CDR3 spells CASSEYGGGYEQYF. The CDR3 bases are TGTGCCAGCAGTGAATATGGCGGGGGGTACGAGCAGTACTTC.

This clone has a single count. This chain joins TRBV21-1 and TRBJ2-3; TRBD2, the table's D call, lacks a check against the DNA. TRBV21-1 is a documented pseudogene. The CDR3 spans 21 residues. The chain's CDR3 is CASSSEEEREVPSPSTDTQYF. The CDR3 DNA is TGTGCCAGCAGCTCGGAAGAGGAGCGGGAGGTACCCAGCCCTAGCACAGATACGCAGTATTTT.

This rearrangement joins TRBV19 to TRBJ2-1, with TRBD2 matching 8 bases. Germline V gene data show CDR1 as LNHDA and CDR2 as SQIVND (reference sequence). The CDR3 covers 14 residues. J was trimmed by 3 bases and V by 8 bases; bases with no gene match: 6. The CDR3 DNA sequence: TGTGCCAGTTTACCGGGACTAGGCTACAATGAGCAGTTCTTC. Translation gives CASLPGLGYNEQFF. Combining the CDR3 with reference TRBV19 and TRBJ2-1 gives the whole variable domain DGGITQSPKYLFRKEGQNVTLSCEQNLNHDAMYWYRQDPGQGLRLIYYSQIVNDFQKGDIAEGYSVSREKKESFPLTVTSAQKNPTAFYLCASLPGLGYNEQFFGPGTRLTVL.

The rearrangement joins TRBV6-6 to TRBJ2-2; no definite D call. Trimming removed 1 base from V and 7 bases from J, with 10 bases in between. Germline V lookup: CDR1 MNHNY, CDR2 SVGAGI (reference sequence). This CDR3 has 14 residues. This CDR3 reads CASSYYRSSGELFF. CDR3 DNA: TGTGCCAGCAGTTACTACCGGTCGAGCGGGGAGCTGTTTTTT.